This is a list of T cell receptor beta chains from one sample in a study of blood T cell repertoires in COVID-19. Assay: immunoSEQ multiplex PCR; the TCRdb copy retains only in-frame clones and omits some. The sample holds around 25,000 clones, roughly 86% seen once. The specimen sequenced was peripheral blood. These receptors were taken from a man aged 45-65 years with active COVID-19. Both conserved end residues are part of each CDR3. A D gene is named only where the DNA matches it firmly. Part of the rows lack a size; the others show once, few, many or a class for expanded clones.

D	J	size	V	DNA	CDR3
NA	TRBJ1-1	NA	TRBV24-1	TGTGCCACCAGTGAATCAGTCACAAATTTAGCTTTCTTT	CATSESVTNLAFF
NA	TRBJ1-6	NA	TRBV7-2	TGTGCCAGCAGCCCGGGGGGGAGCTCCTATAATTCACCCCTCCACTTT	CASSPGGSSYNSPLHF
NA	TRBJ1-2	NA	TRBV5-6	TGTGCCAGCAGCCCCAGGGGCGCCCCTAACTATGGCTACACCTTC	CASSPRGAPNYGYTF
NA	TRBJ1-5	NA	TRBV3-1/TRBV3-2	TGTGCCAGCAGCCAAGGCCAGGGGCGAGGGGATAATCAGCCCCAGCATTTT	CASSQGQGRGDNQPQHF
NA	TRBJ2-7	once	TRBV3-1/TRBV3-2	TGTGCCAGCAGCCAAGCGGAGAGTGAGCAGTACTTC	CASSQAESEQYF
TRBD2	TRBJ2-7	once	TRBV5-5	TGTGCCAGCAGCTTGATAGCGGGAGAGGCCTACGAGCAGTACTTC	CASSLIAGEAYEQYF
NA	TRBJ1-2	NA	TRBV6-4	TGTGCCAGCAGTGACACGTACATCTCGGGAGGCTACACCTTC	CASSDTYISGGYTF
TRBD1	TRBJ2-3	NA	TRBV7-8	TGTGCCAGCAGCCTAGACCACCGACAGGGGCTTTATCCCACAGATACGCAGTATTTT	CASSLDHRQGLYPTDTQYF
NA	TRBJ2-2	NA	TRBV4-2	TGTGCCAGCAGCCAAGATAGAGAACCCGGGGAGCTGTTTTTT	CASSQDREPGELFF
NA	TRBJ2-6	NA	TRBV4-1	TGCGCCAGCTCCCAGGGGACCGGGGCCAACGTCCTGACTTTC	CASSQGTGANVLTF
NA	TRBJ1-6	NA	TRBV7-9	TGTGCCAGCAGCTTAGGAGGTTGGTCACCCCTCCACTTT	CASSLGGWSPLHF
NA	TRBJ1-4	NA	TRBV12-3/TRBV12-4	TGTGCAGTTACTAACGATGGTGAAAAACTGTTTTTT	CAVTNDGEKLFF
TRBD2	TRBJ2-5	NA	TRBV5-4	TGTGCCAGCAGGGAAGCGGGGCTCGGGCAAGAGACCCAGTACTTC	CASREAGLGQETQYF
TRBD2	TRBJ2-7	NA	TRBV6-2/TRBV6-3	TGTGCCAGCAGTTACTCCGGCGGGGGGGGCTACGAGCAGTACTTC	CASSYSGGGGYEQYF
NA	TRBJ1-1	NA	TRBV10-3	TGTGCCATTCAAGACCCCGGGGGACCGGCCACTGAAGCTTTCTTT	CAIQDPGGPATEAFF
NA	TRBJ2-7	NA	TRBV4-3	TGCGCCAGCAGCCAAGCGGGTCCTGGTGACGAGCAGTACTTC	CASSQAGPGDEQYF
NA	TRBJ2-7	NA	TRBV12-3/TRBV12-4	TGTGCCAGCAGTTCCCGTTACGAGCAGTACTTC	CASSSRYEQYF
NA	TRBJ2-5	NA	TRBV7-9	TGTGCCAGCAGCTTGGCACAAGAGACCCAGTACTTC	CASSLAQETQYF
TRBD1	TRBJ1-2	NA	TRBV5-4	TGTGCCAGCAGCTTGGAAAACAGGGGGTATGGCTACACCTTC	CASSLENRGYGYTF
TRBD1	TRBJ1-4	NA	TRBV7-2	TGTGCCAGCAGCCTAGGGGACAGATCTAATGAAAAACTGTTTTTT	CASSLGDRSNEKLFF
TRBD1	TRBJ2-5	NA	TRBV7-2	TGTGCCAGCAGCTCGGGACAGGGCCTCGGGGAGACCCAGTACTTC	CASSSGQGLGETQYF
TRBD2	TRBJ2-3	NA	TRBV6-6	TGTGCCAGCAGAGCGGGGGGTGCAGATACGCAGTATTTT	CASRAGGADTQYF
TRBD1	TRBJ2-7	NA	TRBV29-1	TGCAGCGGTCGGACAGGGCCCCACGAGCAGTACTTC	CSGRTGPHEQYF
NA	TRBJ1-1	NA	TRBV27	TGTGCCAGCAGTTTAGTCCACAACATGAACACTGAAGCTTTCTTT	CASSLVHNMNTEAFF
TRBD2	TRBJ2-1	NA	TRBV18	TGTGCCAGCTCACAAACTAGCGGGGGCTACAATGAGCAGTTCTTC	CASSQTSGGYNEQFF
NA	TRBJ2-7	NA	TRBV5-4	TGTGCCAGCAGCTTCGGTGTGCCCTACGAGCAGTACTTC	CASSFGVPYEQYF
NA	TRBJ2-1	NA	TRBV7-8	TGTGCCAGCAGCCGCTTAAATAATCCCTACAATGAGCAGTTCTTC	CASSRLNNPYNEQFF